These 25 T cell receptor beta chains came from one sample sequenced in a study of blood T cell repertoires in COVID-19. Libraries were prepared by immunoSEQ multiplex PCR; TCRdb keeps only in-frame clonotypes and omits some of them. The repertoire holds about 130,000 clones, with 75% to 90% as singletons. Material: peripheral blood. These receptors all come from a woman older than 75 with COVID-19, enrolled during active disease.

The chain uses TRBV6-6 and TRBJ2-6; D unresolved. Germline loops: CDR1 MNHNY, CDR2 SVGAGI (reference sequence). This CDR3 has 12 amino acids. Trimming shortened V by 8 bases and J by 4 bases, and 6 bases separated the two germline ends. The CDR3 sequence: CASSSGANVLTF. The DNA for the CDR3 is TGTGCCAGCTCTTCGGGGGCCAACGTCCTGACTTTC.

The chain carries TRBV28 and TRBJ1-2; 8 bases line up with TRBD1. Per germline, CDR1 MDHEN and CDR2 SYDVKM. The junction had 15 bases not matched to a gene; V was cut back by 7 bases and J by 5 bases. The CDR3 sequence is 16 residues long. The DNA of the CDR3 is TGTGCCAGCATTCGGACAGGGACCCATTATCTGTATGGCTACACCTTC. This translates into CASIRTGTHYLYGYTF.

This chain links TRBV2 with TRBJ2-3, with TRBD1 as a possible D gene (5 bases). The CDR3 covers 15 residues. Trimming took 8 bases from V and 2 from J, leaving 17 bases between them. Germline CDR1 reads SNHLY; CDR2 reads FYNNEI. CDR3 in DNA: TGTGCCAGCTGGCCAGGGAAACGTTTCACAGATACGCAGTATTTT. It is translated as CASWPGKRFTDTQYF.

This clone has a handful of counts. J is TRBJ1-4 and V is TRBV11-3, with D possibly being TRBD1 (5 bases). Germline CDR1 is SGHNT and CDR2 is YENEEA. This CDR3 has 14 residues. Deletions cut 0 bases from V and 4 bases from J, with 6 bases between. The CDR3 sequence is CASSLEGVNEKLFF. CDR3 sequence (DNA): TGTGCCAGCAGCTTAGAAGGGGTTAATGAAAAACTGTTTTTT.

The rearrangement links TRBV6-5 to TRBJ1-2; 7 nucleotides agree with TRBD1. Unmatched junction bases numbered 8, after V lost 6 bases and J lost 4 bases. Germline lookup yields CDR1 MNHEY and CDR2 SVGAGI. The length of the CDR3 is 14 residues. The DNA for the CDR3 is TGTGCCAGCAGAACCGGGACAGAAGTCTATGGCTACACCTTC. Translating it yields CASRTGTEVYGYTF.

The V call is TRBV29-1, the J call TRBJ2-3; weak D call: TRBD1 (6 bases). Trimming shortened V by 6 bases and J by 1 base, and 14 bases separated the two germline ends. Germline CDR1 is SQVTM and CDR2 is ANQGSEA. CDR3 length: 14 amino acids. The chain's CDR3 is CSVKQGWGTDTQYF. The CDR3 region has the DNA TGCAGCGTGAAACAGGGATGGGGCACAGATACGCAGTATTTT.

J is TRBJ2-3 and V is TRBV12-3 or TRBV12-4; unclear D gene. Trimming pared 3 bases from V and 2 bases from J, leaving 6 bases between. The CDR3 extends over 13 amino acids. CDR3: CASSFTDTDTQYF. The CDR3 DNA sequence: TGTGCCAGCAGTTTTACAGACACAGATACGCAGTATTTT.

V gene TRBV3-1 (or the pseudogene TRBV3-2) combines with J gene TRBJ2-6; no clear D gene. Trimming removed 3 bases at V and 0 bases at J, with 6 bases between. Germline assignment: CDR1 LGHDT and CDR2 YNNKEL (reference sequence). The CDR3 covers 15 residues. CDR3 nucleotides: TGTGCCAGCAGCCACAGAAGCTCTGGGGCCAACGTCCTGACTTTC. Translation: CASSHRSSGANVLTF.

This rearrangement joins TRBV6-5 to TRBJ2-3; 9 bases line up with TRBD2. Germline loops: CDR1 MNHEY, CDR2 SVGAGI. With 6 bases clipped from V and 12 bases from J, the junction kept 13 bases outside the gene matches. This CDR3 has 14 amino acids. CDR3 bases: TGTGCCAGCAGACCCGGACTAGCGTATTTCTTTCAGTATTTT. Protein sequence: CASRPGLAYFFQYF.

V usage is TRBV12-3 or TRBV12-4 and J usage is TRBJ2-1; TRBD2 aligns across 7 bases. V shed 8 bases and J 9 bases; nucleotides not matched to a gene: 7. CDR3 length: 12 amino acids. In DNA, the CDR3 is TGTGCCAGCTCGGGGGGAGTGGGTGAGCAGTTCTTC. Its protein product is CASSGGVGEQFF.

The chain links TRBV6-4 to TRBJ2-5; 8 bases agree with TRBD2. The CDR3 covers 15 residues. Germline V gene sequence: CDR1 MRHNA, CDR2 SNTAGT. J gave up 2 bases and V 3 bases, and 5 bases lay outside the gene matches. The CDR3 region is CASSEAQRGQETQYF. The CDR3, as DNA: TGTGCCAGCAGTGAAGCCCAGCGGGGGCAAGAGACCCAGTACTTC.

The gene calls are TRBV7-9 and TRBJ2-7; D might be TRBD2 (5 bases). In germline, CDR1 is SEHNR, CDR2 FQNEAQ (reference sequence). This CDR3 is 12 amino acids long. V was pared by 3 bases and J by 4 bases, with 7 bases between. The chain's CDR3 is CASSFSGYEQYF. The CDR3 nucleotides read TGTGCCAGCAGCTTCTCGGGGTACGAGCAGTACTTC.

V usage is TRBV6-1 and J usage is TRBJ1-1; 7 positions agree with TRBD1. Germline assignment: CDR1 MNHNS and CDR2 SASEGT. V lost 3 bases to trimming and J lost 2 bases; unmatched junction nucleotides: 3. The CDR3 spans 14 residues. CDR3 sequence: CASSEGTVNTEAFF. In DNA, the CDR3 is TGTGCCAGCAGTGAGGGGACAGTTAACACTGAAGCTTTCTTT.

This sequence joins TRBV4-3 and TRBJ2-7; TRBD1 agrees at 8 bases. Trimming removed 1 base from V and 3 bases from J; junction bases left unmatched: 2. Germline V gives CDR1 LGHNA, CDR2 YSLEER. CDR3 length: 14 amino acids. The CDR3 loop reads CASSQADRGYEQYF. The CDR3 nucleotides are TGCGCCAGCAGCCAAGCCGACAGGGGCTACGAGCAGTACTTC.

V and J are TRBV10-3 and TRBJ2-5; D possibly corresponds to TRBD2 (5 bases). V lost 6 bases and J 3 bases, leaving 5 bases between the germline ends. Germline assignment: CDR1 ENHRY and CDR2 SYGVKD. The CDR3 totals 11 residues. For the CDR3, the DNA is TGTGCCATCAGGAGGGAAGAGACCCAGTACTTC. Amino acids: CAIRREETQYF.

V usage is TRBV28 and J usage is TRBJ2-6; perhaps TRBD1 as D (6 bases). The germline gives CDR1 MDHEN, CDR2 SYDVKM. The V and J ends lost 6 bases and 2 bases respectively, with 11 bases between them. The CDR3 has 15 amino acids. The DNA for the CDR3 is TGTGCCAGCAGCGACAGGAAGACTGGGGCCAACGTCCTGACTTTC. Translating it yields CASSDRKTGANVLTF.

The chain employs TRBV3-1 (or the pseudogene TRBV3-2) and TRBJ2-5; 8 bases map to TRBD2. CDR1 and CDR2 from the germline V gene are LGHDT and YNNKEL (reference sequence). Unmatched junction bases numbered 5, after V lost 1 base and J lost 4 bases. This CDR3 contains 15 residues. As DNA, the CDR3 is TGTGCCAGCAGCCAAGCGAGGAGCGGGGGAGAGACCCAGTACTTC. It yields the protein CASSQARSGGETQYF.

V is TRBV10-3 and J is TRBJ1-2, with 12 nucleotides matching TRBD1. The germline V gene encodes CDR1 ENHRY and CDR2 SYGVKD. V lost 5 bases and J lost 6; bases outside the gene matches: 7. The CDR3 is 15 amino acids. CDR3 DNA: TGTGCCATCAGTCCTGGGACAGGGGGCGTTGATGGCTACACCTTC. Amino acids: CAISPGTGGVDGYTF.

There are a few counts of this clone. The rearrangement uses TRBV21-1 and TRBJ2-7; whether TRBD2, the table's D call, matches the DNA was not checked. TRBV21-1 is flagged as a pseudogene. The CDR3 contains 10 residues. DNA of the CDR3: TGTGCCATCCTCCTATGCGAGCAGTACTTC. Protein sequence: CAILLCEQYF.

The gene calls are TRBV7-9 and TRBJ2-7, with TRBD1 identical over 7 bases. V lost 1 base, J lost 5 bases, and 8 bases stayed unmatched. In germline, CDR1 is SEHNR, CDR2 FQNEAQ (reference sequence). The CDR3 is 15 residues long. The DNA for the CDR3 is TGTGCCAGCAGCTTAGGAGGGACAGCTCACGACGAGCAGTACTTC. Translation gives CASSLGGTAHDEQYF.

The V call is TRBV3-1 (or the pseudogene TRBV3-2), the J call TRBJ2-1; D possibly corresponds to TRBD2 (6 bases). Per germline, CDR1 LGHDT and CDR2 YNNKEL (reference sequence). This CDR3 has 16 amino acids. V lost 2 bases, J lost 0 bases, and 11 bases lay in between. The CDR3 coding sequence is TGTGCCAGCAGCCAATTCGTCGGGGGCTCCTACAATGAGCAGTTCTTC. Amino acid sequence: CASSQFVGGSYNEQFF.

The gene calls are TRBV19 and TRBJ1-1; D gene uncertain. V lost 3 bases and J lost 3, with 8 bases in between. Germline assignment: CDR1 LNHDA and CDR2 SQIVND (reference sequence). The CDR3 contains 13 residues. The CDR3 nucleotides read TGTGCCAGTAGTATCCCCCCTTACACTGAAGCTTTCTTT. Residues: CASSIPPYTEAFF.

This clone occurred a few times. The chain joins TRBV3-1 (or the pseudogene TRBV3-2) to TRBJ1-4; 8 nucleotides align to TRBD1. This CDR3 has 18 amino acids. The germline gives CDR1 LGHDT, CDR2 YNNKEL (reference sequence). Losses at the gene ends were 0 bases for V and 0 bases for J; bases not matched to a gene: 6. CDR3 sequence: CASSQDLGQASTNEKLFF. The CDR3 DNA follows: TGTGCCAGCAGCCAAGATCTGGGACAGGCTTCAACTAATGAAAAACTGTTTTTT.

The V and J genes are TRBV6-5 and TRBJ2-5; 10 nucleotides agree with TRBD1. Trimming at V came to 0 bases and at J to 4 bases, leaving 5 bases not matched to a gene. CDR1 and CDR2 from the germline V gene are MNHEY and SVGAGI. The CDR3 is made up of 16 amino acids. CDR3 DNA sequence: TGTGCCAGCAGTTACTCTGGGACAGGGGATGGAGAGACCCAGTACTTC. Translating gives CASSYSGTGDGETQYF.

This clone appeared a few times. CDR3: CASSLGGGRMFYGYTF. Written as DNA, the CDR3 is TGTGCCAGCAGCTTGGGGGGCGGACGGATGTTCTATGGCTACACCTTC. The V call is TRBV5-6, the J call TRBJ1-2; tentative D call: TRBD1 (5 bases). V lost 0 bases, J lost 4 bases, and 16 bases lay in between. Germline values: CDR1 SGHDT, CDR2 YYEEEE. The CDR3 is 16 amino acids.